The source of this TCR beta chain is a study of tissue T cells after allogeneic stem cell transplantation. As to time point: mouse harvest day 14 after allogeneic transplant. Tail vein injection delivered 10^7 T-cell-depleted bone marrow cells and 10^6 splenic CD5+ T cells. This mouse GVHD model was MHC-mismatched B6 to BALB/c, profiled day 7 or 14. This clone came up a few times. Gene names refer to mouse genes. Sequencing ends 1 residue short of the CDR3 end; the germline J gene provides the rest. TCRbeta CDR3 was sequenced at survey depth with template counts. TCRdb's table, derived via immunoSEQ multiplex PCR, lists solely in-frame clones and lacks some. The sample records a few thousand clones, 25% to 40% being singletons. Germline assignment: CDR1 FNHDT and CDR2 SITEND (reference sequence). After removal of 2 bases from V and 3 bases from J, the junction contained 4 bases not matched to a gene. The CDR3 runs to 16 residues.

The source material was skin. This receptor was identified in a female BALB/c mouse given C57BL/6 T cells with graft-versus-host disease after an allogeneic hematopoietic cell transplant. This chain uses TRBV19 with TRBJ2-4; 12 nucleotides agree with TRBD1. CDR3 bases read: TGTGCCAGCAGTATTGGGACAGGGGGCTTGCAAAACACCTTGTAC. Translation gives CASSIGTGGLQNTLY. The CDR3 reads in full as CASSIGTGGLQNTLYF.